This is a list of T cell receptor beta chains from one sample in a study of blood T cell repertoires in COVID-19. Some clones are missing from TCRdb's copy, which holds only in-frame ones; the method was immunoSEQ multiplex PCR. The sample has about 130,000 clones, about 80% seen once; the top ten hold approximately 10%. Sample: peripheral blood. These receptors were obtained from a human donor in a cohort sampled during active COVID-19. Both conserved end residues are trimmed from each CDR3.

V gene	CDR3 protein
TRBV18	ASSPPEVGQVLIIRKYEQY
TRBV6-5	ASSPLAGNKNIQY
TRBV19	ASSKGQGLLAETQY
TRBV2	ASSERAGENSPLH
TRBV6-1	ASSEGYGGYT
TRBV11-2	ASSLTQARSGNTIY
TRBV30	AWSQRQVGYGYT
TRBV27	ASSLQGADTGELF
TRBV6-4	ASSDSETGSAGELF
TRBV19	ASSPTPGQGIYEQY
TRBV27	ASSLNRAAYGYT
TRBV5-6	ASSTPGQGRGYT
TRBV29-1	SVRTDQETQY
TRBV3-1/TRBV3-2	ASSPETGMGGYT
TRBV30	AWRPLARNIQY
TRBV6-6	ASSLGLAVYNEQF
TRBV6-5	ASSYQQSGANVLT
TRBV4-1	ASSPKRRVTPEPQH
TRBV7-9	ASSLGSGGAADTQY
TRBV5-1	ASRAGTGLDEQY
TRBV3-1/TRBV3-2	ASSQSGSAHEQF
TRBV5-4	ASSGGTTGQY
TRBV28	ASSLEDGVWAQY
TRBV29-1	SVAHRGIGELF
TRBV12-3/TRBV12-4	ATSFTDTQY
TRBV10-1	ASSEQAAPTYGYT
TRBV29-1	SALNRGPWETQY
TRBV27	ASRSHTGYEQY
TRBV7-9	ASSGRLAKYRELF
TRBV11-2	ASSTQQGASTEAF
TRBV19	ASTRQDEKLF